This T cell receptor (beta chain) was observed in a study of cytotoxic CD8 clonotypes in ibrutinib-treated CLL. There are 13 residues in the CDR3. CDR1 and CDR2 (germline): MNHNS, SASEGT. V lost 4 bases and J lost 2, with 9 bases in between. The method was immunoSEQ multiplex PCR; TCRdb's version includes in-frame clones alone and lacks a portion of them. The data show more than 150,000 clones, with 72% seen just once and roughly 13% held by the top ten. The sequence came from a human donor with chronic lymphocytic leukemia. The specimen comprised PBMCs, sampled after 24 months of ibrutinib treatment. The rearrangement joins TRBV6-1 to TRBJ2-7, with D perhaps TRBD2 (5 bases). The CDR3 sequence: CASSVEVAYEQYF. The CDR3 region has the DNA TGTGCCAGCAGTGTGGAGGTAGCCTACGAGCAGTACTTC.